This T cell receptor beta chain was obtained from a study of spatial heterogeneity in lung cancer. Study-level background: Available PBMC from follow-up, collected a median of about two years after resection, underwent sequencing. Consistently, beta-chain sequences turned up in larger numbers than alpha-chain sequences did.

Time point reported: blood at routine non-recurrence follow-up after resection. Sequencing was performed on whole RNA extracted from tumor and nontumor lung tissue, or from frozen PBMC, and the material was left unsorted. TCRdb re-derived calls from the 5' RACE reads in MiXCR, one entry per CDR3 protein. The table has approximately 50,000 distinct CDR3 sequences, under 8% seen once. V lost 2 bases, J lost 2 bases, and 21 bases lay in between. The CDR3 runs to 18 residues. Germline-derived CDR1 and CDR2 are SGDLS and YYNGEE. This clonotype was counted between two and nine times. The origin of this receptor is a female donor with early-stage non-small cell lung cancer. The rearrangement links TRBV9 to TRBJ2-3; D call uncertain. Sequencing was performed on PBMCs, taken at follow-up. The CDR3 DNA follows: TGTGCCAGCAGCGTTTTCCCCACCCTCGATCGTGACACAGATACGCAGTATTTT. This encodes CASSVFPTLDRDTDTQYF.